This T cell receptor beta chain is from a study of long-term antiretroviral therapy in people with HIV. With survey level as its setting, the immunoSEQ assay was v3.0. TCRdb keeps only in-frame clones here, not all; method: immunoSEQ multiplex PCR. The table includes fewer than 30,000 clones, around 83% detected once. As for this clone: The antigen is unknown.

Among participants with HIV, every one received treatment in the United States. Until DNA extraction, the samples held between about 0.9-10 million cryopreserved PBMC. Whole-study results and caveats: CDR3 lengths in HIV samples spanned a narrower range than controls.

The starting material was unsorted PBMCs, obtained 0.7 years before starting antiretroviral therapy. The source is a man between 25 and 39 years old with HIV.

In DNA form, the CDR3 reads TGTGCCAGCAGTTTGGGACAGGCGAACACCGGGGAGCTGTTTTTT. This gives the protein CASSLGQANTGELFF. The J gene is TRBJ2-2, the V gene TRBV6-1; 8 positions match TRBD1. The junction had 2 bases not matched to a gene; V was cut back by 5 bases and J by 0 bases. This CDR3 comprises 15 residues. Looked up from germline, CDR1 is MNHNS and CDR2 is SASEGT.